This TCR beta chain was identified in a study of T-cell reconstitution after alpha-beta-depleted transplantation in children. Germline lookup yields CDR1 SGHRS and CDR2 YFSETQ. CDR3 size: 14 residues. This clonotype was seen at least ten times. The junction and the germline gene differ at one end; a read error may be behind it. Researchers prepared the TCRbeta library using unique molecular identifiers, the study reports. TCRdb passed the PCR reads through MiXCR, listing each CDR3 protein once. The sample records about 360,000 distinct CDR3 sequences, about 14% being singletons. The clonotype comes from a human donor who donated a stem cell graft to a child with Fanconi anemia. This sample comprised PBMCs, obtained from the stem cell graft. V is TRBV5-1 and J is TRBJ1-1, with 7 bases identical to TRBD1. The CDR3 bases are TGTGCCAGCAGTCTCGACAGGGTGAACACTGAAGCTTTCTTT. Protein: CASSLDRVNTEAFF.